This passage covers 6 T cell receptor beta chains from one sample sequenced in a study of cytomegalovirus exposure and HLA in healthy donors. Primers for the PCR totalled 60 Vbeta and 13 Jbeta. The repertoire was sequenced with immunoSEQ multiplex PCR; TCRdb's copy has only in-frame clones and lacks some. The sample shows 180,000 or so clones, 72% of them seen only once. The sequencing input was PBMCs. These receptors were collected from a human donor in good health.

The chain combines TRBV10-3 with TRBJ2-1, with TRBD1 matching over 11 bases. V trimming: 3 bases; J trimming: 7 bases; junction bases outside the gene matches: 8. Germline CDR1 and CDR2: ENHRY and SYGVKD. The CDR3 has 16 amino acids. DNA of the CDR3: TGTGCCATCAGTGACTGGGACAGGGGGGTAGAGAATGAGCAGTTCTTC. Translation gives CAISDWDRGVENEQFF.

J is TRBJ2-3 and V is TRBV7-9; D is unclear. There are 10 residues in the CDR3. Germline loops: CDR1 SEHNR, CDR2 FQNEAQ (reference sequence). Trimming shortened V by 8 bases and J by 3 bases, and 3 bases separated the two germline ends. CDR3 in DNA: TGTGCCAGCCTTACAGATACGCAGTATTTT. It translates to CASLTDTQYF.

The chain combines TRBV13 with TRBJ1-1, with D unresolved. Germline V gene lookup returns CDR1 PRHDT and CDR2 FYEKMQ (reference sequence). This CDR3 has 16 amino acids. The V end lost 4 bases, the J end lost 8 bases, and 23 bases lay between the germline ends. DNA for the CDR3: TGTGCCAGCAGCTCTAATCCCCAAGCCGGGAGAGGGGAAGCTTTCTTT. This encodes CASSSNPQAGRGEAFF.

This chain uses TRBV6-1 with TRBJ2-3, with TRBD1 as a possible D gene (5 bases). The germline V gene has CDR1 MNHNS and CDR2 SASEGT. The CDR3 sequence is 17 residues long. V gave up 4 bases and J gave up 2 bases, with 19 bases separating them. This CDR3 is CASSGEGVFASTDTQYF. Here the CDR3 DNA reads TGTGCCAGCAGTGGGGAAGGGGTCTTCGCCTCCACAGATACGCAGTATTTT.

The chain employs TRBV6-6 and TRBJ2-2; perhaps TRBD1 as D (6 bases). The V end lost 5 bases, the J end lost 0 bases, and 7 bases lay between the germline ends. Germline assignment: CDR1 MNHNY and CDR2 SVGAGI (reference sequence). There are 14 residues in the CDR3. The CDR3 protein is CASSDRSNTGELFF. CDR3 nucleotide sequence: TGTGCCAGCAGTGACAGGTCGAACACCGGGGAGCTGTTTTTT.

This chain connects TRBV11-2 to TRBJ2-7; 10 positions match TRBD2. Germline-derived CDR1 and CDR2 are SGHAT and FQNNGV. Germline trimming cut 2 bases from V and 3 bases from J; bases unmatched to any gene: 7. The length of the CDR3 is 16 residues. The CDR3 DNA sequence: TGTGCCAGCAGCTTAAGTCTAGCGGGGGCCTACTACGAGCAGTACTTC. It is translated as CASSLSLAGAYYEQYF.